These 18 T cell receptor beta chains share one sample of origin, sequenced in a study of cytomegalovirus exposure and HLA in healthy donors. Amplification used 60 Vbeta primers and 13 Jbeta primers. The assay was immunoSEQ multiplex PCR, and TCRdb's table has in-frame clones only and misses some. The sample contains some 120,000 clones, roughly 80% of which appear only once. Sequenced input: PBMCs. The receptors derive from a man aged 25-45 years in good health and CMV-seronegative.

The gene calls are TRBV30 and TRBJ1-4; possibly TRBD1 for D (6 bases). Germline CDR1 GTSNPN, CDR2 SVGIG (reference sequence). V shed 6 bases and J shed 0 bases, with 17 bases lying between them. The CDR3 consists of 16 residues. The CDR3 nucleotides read TGTGCCTGCACCCACTCGCGGACAGCAACTAATGAAAAACTGTTTTTT. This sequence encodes CACTHSRTATNEKLFF.

CDR3 nucleotide sequence: TGTGCCAGCAGCTCTACAGGGGGCGTAGAGACCCAGTACTTC. It codes for CASSSTGGVETQYF. The gene calls are TRBV7-3 and TRBJ2-5; 9 nucleotides match TRBD1. Germline V gives CDR1 SGHTA, CDR2 FQGTGA. The CDR3 runs 14 residues. The V segment lost 4 bases and the J segment 4 bases; nucleotides outside the gene matches: 4.

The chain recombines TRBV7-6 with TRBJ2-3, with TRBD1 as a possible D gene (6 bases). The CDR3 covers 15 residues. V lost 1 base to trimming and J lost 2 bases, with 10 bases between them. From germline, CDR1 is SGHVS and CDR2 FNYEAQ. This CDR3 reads CASSLGGGHTDTQYF. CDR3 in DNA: TGTGCCAGCAGCTTAGGTGGGGGCCACACAGATACGCAGTATTTT.

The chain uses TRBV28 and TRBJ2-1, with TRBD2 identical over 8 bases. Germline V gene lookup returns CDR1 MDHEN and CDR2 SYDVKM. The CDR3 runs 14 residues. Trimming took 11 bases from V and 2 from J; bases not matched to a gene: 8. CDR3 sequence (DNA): TGTGCCGGAGGGGCGGGGGGTACCTACAATGAGCAGTTCTTC. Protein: CAGGAGGTYNEQFF.

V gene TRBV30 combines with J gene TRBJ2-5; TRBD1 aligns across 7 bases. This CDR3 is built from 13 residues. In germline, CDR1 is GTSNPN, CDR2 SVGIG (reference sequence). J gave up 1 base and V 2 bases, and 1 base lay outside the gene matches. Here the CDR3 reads CAWSRDSQETQYF. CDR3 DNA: TGTGCCTGGAGTAGGGACAGCCAAGAGACCCAGTACTTC.

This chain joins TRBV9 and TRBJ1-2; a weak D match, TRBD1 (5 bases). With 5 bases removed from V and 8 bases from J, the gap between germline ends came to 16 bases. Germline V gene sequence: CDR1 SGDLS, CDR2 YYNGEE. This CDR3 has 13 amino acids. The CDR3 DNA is TGTGCCAGCAGTCCCCTAAGTGGGGGGGGCTACACCTTC. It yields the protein CASSPLSGGGYTF.

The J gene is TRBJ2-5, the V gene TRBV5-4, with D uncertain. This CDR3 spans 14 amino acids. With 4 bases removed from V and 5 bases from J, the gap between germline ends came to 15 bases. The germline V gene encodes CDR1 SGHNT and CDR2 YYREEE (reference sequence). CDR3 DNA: TGTGCCAGCAGCCCAGTCGGCAGGATGGAGACCCAGTACTTC. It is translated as CASSPVGRMETQYF.

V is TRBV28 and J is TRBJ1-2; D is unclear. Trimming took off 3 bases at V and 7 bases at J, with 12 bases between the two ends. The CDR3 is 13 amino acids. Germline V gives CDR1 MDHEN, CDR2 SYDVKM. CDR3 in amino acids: CASSFNSRSGYTF. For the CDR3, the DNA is TGTGCCAGCAGTTTTAACAGCCGGTCTGGCTACACCTTC.

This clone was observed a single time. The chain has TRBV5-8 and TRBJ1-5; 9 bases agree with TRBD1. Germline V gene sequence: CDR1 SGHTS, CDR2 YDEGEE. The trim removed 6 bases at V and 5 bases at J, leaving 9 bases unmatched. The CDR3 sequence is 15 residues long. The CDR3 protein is CASTRQGGPHQPQHF. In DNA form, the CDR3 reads TGTGCCAGCACCCGACAGGGGGGACCACATCAGCCCCAGCATTTT.

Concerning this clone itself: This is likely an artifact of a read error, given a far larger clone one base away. The CDR3 loop is CASSIPTGQVAERLFF. CDR3 bases: TGTGCCAGTAGTATCCCCACGGGACAGGTAGCGGAAAGACTGTTTTTT. The V call is TRBV19, the J call TRBJ1-4; TRBD1 agrees at 8 bases. The CDR3 is 16 amino acids. The germline CDR1 and CDR2 sequences are LNHDA and SQIVND (reference sequence). Using reference TRBV19 and TRBJ1-4 for the parts outside the CDR3, the full variable domain is DGGITQSPKYLFRKEGQNVTLSCEQNLNHDAMYWYRQDPGQGLRLIYYSQIVNDFQKGDIAEGYSVSREKKESFPLTVTSAQKNPTAFYLCASSIPTGQVAERLFFGSGTQLSVL.

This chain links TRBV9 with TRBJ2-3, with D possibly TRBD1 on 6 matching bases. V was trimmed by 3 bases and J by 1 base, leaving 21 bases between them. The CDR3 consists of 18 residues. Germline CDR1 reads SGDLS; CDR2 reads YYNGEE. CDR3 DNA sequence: TGTGCCAGCAGCGCCACGAGGGGGATTAGGGTCGGCACAGATACGCAGTATTTT. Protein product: CASSATRGIRVGTDTQYF.

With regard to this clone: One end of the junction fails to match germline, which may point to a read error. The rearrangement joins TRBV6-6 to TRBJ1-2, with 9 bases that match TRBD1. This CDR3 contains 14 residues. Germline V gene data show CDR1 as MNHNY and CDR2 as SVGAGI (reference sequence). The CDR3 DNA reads TGTGCCGGCAGACAGGGGGTTACGAACTATGGCTACACCTTC. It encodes CAGRQGVTNYGYTF.

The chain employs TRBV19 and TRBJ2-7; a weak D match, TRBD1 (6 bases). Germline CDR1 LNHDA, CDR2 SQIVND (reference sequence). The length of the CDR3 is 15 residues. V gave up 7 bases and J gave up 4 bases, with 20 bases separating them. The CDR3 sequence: CASNLLRDISYEQYF. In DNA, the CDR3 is TGTGCCAGTAACCTATTACGGGACATTTCTTACGAGCAGTACTTC.

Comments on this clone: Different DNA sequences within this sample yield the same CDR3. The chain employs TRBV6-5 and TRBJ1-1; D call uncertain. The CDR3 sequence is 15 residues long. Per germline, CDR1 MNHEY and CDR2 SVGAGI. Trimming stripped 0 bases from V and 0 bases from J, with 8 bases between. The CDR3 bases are TGTGCCAGCAGTTACTCTACGGGTTTGAACACTGAAGCTTTCTTT. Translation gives CASSYSTGLNTEAFF.

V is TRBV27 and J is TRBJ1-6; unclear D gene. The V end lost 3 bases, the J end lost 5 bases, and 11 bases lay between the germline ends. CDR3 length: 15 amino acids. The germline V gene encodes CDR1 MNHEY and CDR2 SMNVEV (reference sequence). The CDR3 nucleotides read TGTGCCAGCAGTTTCGAGTTCGGTAATAATTCACCCCTCCACTTT. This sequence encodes CASSFEFGNNSPLHF.

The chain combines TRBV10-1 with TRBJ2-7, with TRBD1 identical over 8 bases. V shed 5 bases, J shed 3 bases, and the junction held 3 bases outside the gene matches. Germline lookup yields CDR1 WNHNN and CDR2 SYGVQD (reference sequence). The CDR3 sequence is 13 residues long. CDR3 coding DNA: TGCGCCAGCAGTCTGGACAGGGACTACGAGCAGTACTTC. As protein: CASSLDRDYEQYF.

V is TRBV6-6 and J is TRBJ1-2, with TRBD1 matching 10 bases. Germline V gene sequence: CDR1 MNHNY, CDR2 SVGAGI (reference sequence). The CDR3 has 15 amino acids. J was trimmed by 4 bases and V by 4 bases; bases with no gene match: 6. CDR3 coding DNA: TGTGCCAGCAGTTTAGGACAGGGGGTTAGCTATGGCTACACCTTC. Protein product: CASSLGQGVSYGYTF.

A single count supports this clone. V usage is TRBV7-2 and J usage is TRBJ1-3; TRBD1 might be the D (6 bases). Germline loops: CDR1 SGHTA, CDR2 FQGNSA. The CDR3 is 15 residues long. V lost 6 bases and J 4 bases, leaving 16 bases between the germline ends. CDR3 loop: CASRFSGTTGNTIYF. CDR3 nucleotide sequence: TGTGCCAGCAGATTCTCCGGGACAACCGGAAACACCATATATTTT.